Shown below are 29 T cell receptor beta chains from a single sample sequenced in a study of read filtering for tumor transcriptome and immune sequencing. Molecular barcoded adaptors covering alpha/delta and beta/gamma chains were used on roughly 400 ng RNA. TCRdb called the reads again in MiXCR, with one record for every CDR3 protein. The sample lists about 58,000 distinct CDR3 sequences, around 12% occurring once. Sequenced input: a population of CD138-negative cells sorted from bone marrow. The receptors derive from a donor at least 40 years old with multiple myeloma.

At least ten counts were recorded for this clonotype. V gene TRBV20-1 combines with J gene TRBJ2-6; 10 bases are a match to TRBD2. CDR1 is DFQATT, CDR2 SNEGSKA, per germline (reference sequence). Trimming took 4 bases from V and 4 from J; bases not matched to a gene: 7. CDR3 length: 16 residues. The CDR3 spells CSATSGGAGGANVLTF. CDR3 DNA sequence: TGCAGTGCTACCAGCGGGGGGGCCGGAGGGGCCAACGTCCTGACTTTC.

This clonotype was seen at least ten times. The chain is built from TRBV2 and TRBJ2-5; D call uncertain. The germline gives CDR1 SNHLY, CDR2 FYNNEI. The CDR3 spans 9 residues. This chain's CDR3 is CGSGETQYF. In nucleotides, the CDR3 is TGTGGGTCCGGGGAGACCCAGTACTTC.

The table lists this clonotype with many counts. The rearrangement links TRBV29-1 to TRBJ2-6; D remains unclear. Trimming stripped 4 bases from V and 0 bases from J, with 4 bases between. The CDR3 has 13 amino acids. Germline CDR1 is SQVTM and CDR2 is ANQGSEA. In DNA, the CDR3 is TGCAGCGTTGTGGCCTCTGGGGCCAACGTCCTGACTTTC. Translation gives CSVVASGANVLTF.

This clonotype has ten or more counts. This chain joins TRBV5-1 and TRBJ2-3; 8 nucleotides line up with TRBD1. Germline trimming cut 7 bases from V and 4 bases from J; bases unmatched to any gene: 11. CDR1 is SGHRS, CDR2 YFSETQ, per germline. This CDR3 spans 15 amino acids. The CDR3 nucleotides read TGCGCCAGCGTTGCAGGGGGCGGGGAGGCAGATACGCAGTATTTT. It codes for CASVAGGGEADTQYF.

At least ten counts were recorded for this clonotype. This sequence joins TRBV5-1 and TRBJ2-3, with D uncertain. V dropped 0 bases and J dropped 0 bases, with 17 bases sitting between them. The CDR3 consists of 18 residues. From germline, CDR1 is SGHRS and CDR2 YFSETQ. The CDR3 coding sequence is TGCGCCAGCAGCTTGGACCTCCGCTTATCAACTAGCACAGATACGCAGTATTTT. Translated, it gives CASSLDLRLSTSTDTQYF.

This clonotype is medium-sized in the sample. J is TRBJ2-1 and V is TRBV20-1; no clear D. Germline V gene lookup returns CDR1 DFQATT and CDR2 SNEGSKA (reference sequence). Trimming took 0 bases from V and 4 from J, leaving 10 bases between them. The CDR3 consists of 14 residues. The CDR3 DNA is TGCAGTGCTAGAGATACGGCCAGTTACAATGAGCAGTTCTTC. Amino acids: CSARDTASYNEQFF.

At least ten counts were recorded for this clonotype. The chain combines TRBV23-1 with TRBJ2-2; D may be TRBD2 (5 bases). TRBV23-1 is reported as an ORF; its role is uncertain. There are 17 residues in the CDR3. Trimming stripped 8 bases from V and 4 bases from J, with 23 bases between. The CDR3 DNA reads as TGCGCCAGCCGAACCCGTTGGGGTCGCGGAGGCACCGGGGAGCTGTTTTTT. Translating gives CASRTRWGRGGTGELFF.

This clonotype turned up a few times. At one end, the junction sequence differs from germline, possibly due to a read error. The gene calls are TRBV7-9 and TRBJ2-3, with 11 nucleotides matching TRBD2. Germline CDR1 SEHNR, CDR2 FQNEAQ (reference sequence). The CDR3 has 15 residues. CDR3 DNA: TGTGCCAGCAGCATAGCGGGGGGGCCGTGGGATACGCAGTATTTT. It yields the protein CASSIAGGPWDTQYF.

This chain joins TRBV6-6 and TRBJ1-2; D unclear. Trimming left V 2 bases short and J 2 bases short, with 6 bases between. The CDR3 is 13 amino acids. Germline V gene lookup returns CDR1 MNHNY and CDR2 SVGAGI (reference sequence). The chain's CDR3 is CASSYTKNYGYTF. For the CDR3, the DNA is TGTGCCAGCAGTTACACCAAGAACTATGGCTACACCTTC.

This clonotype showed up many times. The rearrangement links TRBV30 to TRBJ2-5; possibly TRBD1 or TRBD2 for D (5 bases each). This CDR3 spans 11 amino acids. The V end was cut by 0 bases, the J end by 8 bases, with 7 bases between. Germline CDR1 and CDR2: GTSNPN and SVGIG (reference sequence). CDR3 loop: CAWSVRGTQYF. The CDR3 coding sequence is TGTGCCTGGAGTGTACGGGGCACCCAGTACTTC.

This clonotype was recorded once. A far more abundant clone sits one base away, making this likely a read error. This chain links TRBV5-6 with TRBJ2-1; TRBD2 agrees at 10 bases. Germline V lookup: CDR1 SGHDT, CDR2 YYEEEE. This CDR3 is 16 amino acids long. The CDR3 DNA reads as TGCGCCAGCAGCCCCTATTCAGCGGGGGGGCCTAATGAGCAGTTCTTC. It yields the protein CASSPYSAGGPNEQFF.

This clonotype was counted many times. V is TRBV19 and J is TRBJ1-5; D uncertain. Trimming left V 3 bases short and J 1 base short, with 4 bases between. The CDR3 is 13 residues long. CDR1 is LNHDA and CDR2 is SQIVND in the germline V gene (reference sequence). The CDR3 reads CASSIPSNQPQHF. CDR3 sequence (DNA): TGTGCCAGTAGTATTCCGAGCAATCAGCCCCAGCATTTT.

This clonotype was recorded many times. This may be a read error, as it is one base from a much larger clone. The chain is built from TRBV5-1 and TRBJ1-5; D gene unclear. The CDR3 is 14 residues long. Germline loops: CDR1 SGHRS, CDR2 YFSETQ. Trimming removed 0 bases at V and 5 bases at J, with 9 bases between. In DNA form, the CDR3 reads TGCGCCAGCAGCTTGGATGGAGCCGATCAGCCCCAGCATTTT. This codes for CASSLDGADQPQHF.

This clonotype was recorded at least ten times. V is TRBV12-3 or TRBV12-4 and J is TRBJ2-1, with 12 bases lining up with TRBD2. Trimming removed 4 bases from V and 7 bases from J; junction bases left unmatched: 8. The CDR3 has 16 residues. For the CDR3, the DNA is TGTGCCAGCAGTTACACTAGCGGGGGGCCCCTAAATGAGCAGTTCTTC. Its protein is CASSYTSGGPLNEQFF.

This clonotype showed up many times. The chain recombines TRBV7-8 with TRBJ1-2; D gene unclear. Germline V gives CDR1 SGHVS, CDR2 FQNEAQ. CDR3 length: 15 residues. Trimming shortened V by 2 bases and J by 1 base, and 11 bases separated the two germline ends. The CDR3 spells CASSLSTGFNYGYTF. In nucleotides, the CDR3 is TGTGCCAGCAGCTTAAGTACGGGGTTTAACTATGGCTACACCTTC.

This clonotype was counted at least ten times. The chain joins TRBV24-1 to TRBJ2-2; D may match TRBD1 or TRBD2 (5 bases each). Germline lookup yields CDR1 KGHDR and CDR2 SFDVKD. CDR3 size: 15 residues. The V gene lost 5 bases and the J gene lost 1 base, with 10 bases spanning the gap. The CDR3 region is CATSVGTVNTGELFF. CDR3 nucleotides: TGTGCCACCAGTGTAGGGACGGTGAACACCGGGGAGCTGTTTTTT.

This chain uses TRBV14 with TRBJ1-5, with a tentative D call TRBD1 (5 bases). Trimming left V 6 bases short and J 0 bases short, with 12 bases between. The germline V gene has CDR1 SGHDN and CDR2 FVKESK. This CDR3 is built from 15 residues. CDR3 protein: CASRFGHYSNQPQHF. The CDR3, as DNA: TGTGCCAGCAGATTCGGACACTATAGCAATCAGCCCCAGCATTTT.

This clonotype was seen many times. The CDR3 is CSARDRRDPMNTGELFF. DNA of the CDR3: TGCAGTGCTAGAGATCGACGCGACCCGATGAACACCGGGGAGCTGTTTTTT. This chain connects TRBV20-1 to TRBJ2-2; D remains unclear. The CDR3 runs to 17 residues. Trimming cost V 0 bases and J 1 base, with 15 bases left between them. In germline, CDR1 is DFQATT, CDR2 SNEGSKA (reference sequence).

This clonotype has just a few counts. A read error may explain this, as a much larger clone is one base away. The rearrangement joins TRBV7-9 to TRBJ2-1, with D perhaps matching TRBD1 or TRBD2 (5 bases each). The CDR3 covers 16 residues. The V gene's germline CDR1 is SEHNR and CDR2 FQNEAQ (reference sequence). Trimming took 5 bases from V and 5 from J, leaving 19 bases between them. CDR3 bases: TGTGCCAGCAGCGCTAAATGGGCAGGGAGCAACAATGAGCAGTTCTTC. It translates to CASSAKWAGSNNEQFF.

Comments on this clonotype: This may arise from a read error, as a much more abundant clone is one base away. The DNA of the CDR3 is TGTGCCAGCAGCAGACAATTACAAGAGACCCAGTGCTTC. This sequence encodes CASSRQLQETQCF. The rearrangement joins TRBV3-1 to TRBJ2-5; D remains ambiguous. CDR3 size: 13 residues. The germline V gene has CDR1 LGHDT and CDR2 YNNKEL (reference sequence).

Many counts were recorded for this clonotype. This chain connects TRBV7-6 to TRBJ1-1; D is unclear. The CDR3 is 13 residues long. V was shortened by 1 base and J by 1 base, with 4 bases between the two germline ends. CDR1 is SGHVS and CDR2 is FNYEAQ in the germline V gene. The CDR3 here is CASSLDQNTEAFF. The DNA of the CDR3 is TGTGCCAGCAGCTTAGATCAGAACACTGAAGCTTTCTTT.

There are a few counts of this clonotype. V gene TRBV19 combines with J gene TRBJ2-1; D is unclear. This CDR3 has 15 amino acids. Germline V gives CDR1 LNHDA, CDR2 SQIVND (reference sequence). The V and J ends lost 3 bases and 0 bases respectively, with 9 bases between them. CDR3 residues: CASSMDRSSYNEQFF. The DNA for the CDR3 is TGTGCCAGTAGTATGGATAGGAGCTCCTACAATGAGCAGTTCTTC.

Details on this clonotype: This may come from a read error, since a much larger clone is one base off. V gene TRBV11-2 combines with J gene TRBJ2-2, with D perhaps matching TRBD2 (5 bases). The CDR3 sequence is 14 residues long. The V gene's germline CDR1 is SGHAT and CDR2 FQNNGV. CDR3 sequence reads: CASSLVPGTGELSF. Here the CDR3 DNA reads TGTGCCAGCAGCTTAGTACCGGGCACCGGGGAGCTGTCTTTT.

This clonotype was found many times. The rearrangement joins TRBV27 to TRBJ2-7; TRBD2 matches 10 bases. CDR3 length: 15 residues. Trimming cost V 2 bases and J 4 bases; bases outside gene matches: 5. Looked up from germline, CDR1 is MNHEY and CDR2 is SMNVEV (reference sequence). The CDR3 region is CASSLGTSGVYEQYF. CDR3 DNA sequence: TGTGCCAGCAGTTTAGGAACTAGCGGGGTTTACGAGCAGTACTTC.

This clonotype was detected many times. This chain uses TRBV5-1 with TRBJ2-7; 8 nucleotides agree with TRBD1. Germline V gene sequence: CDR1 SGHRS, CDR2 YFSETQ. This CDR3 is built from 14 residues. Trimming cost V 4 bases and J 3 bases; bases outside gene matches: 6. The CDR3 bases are TGCGCCAGCAGCACGACAGGGGAAAACTACGAGCAGTACTTC. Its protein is CASSTTGENYEQYF.

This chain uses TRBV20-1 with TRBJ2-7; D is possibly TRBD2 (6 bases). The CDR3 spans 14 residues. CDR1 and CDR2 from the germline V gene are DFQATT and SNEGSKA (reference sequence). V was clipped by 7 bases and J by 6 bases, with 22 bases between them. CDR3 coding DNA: TGCAGTGTTCGTTCCGGGAGCGAAAAAACCGAGCAGTACTTC. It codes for CSVRSGSEKTEQYF.

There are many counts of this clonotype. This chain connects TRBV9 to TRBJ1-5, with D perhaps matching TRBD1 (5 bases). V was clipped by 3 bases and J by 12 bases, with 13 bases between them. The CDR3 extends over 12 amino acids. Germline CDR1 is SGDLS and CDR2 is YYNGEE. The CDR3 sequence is CASSGSGGDQHF. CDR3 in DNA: TGTGCCAGCAGCGGGAGTGGGGGAGACCAGCATTTT.

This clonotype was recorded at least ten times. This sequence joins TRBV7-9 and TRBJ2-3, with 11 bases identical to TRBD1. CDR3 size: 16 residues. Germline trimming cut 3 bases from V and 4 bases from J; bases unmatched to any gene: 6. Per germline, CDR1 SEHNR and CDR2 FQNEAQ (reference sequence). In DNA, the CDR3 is TGTGCCAGCAGCTTGGGACAGGGGGGGCTATCAGATACGCAGTATTTT. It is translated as CASSLGQGGLSDTQYF.

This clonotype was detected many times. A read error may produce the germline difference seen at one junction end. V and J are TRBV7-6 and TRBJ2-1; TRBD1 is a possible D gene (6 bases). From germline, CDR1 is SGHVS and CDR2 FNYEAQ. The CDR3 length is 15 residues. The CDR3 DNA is TGTGCTAGCAGCCTACAACAGGGCTCCTACAATGAGCAGTTCTTC. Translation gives CASSLQQGSYNEQFF.